This T cell receptor (beta chain) emerged from a study of T cells expressing NK-cell markers. Findings and caveats of the study: The HCMV specificity of the expanded NKG2C+ T cell clones stayed unresolved.

Worth noting for this clonotype: No antigen is known for it.

From the 5' RACE reads, TCRdb lists one entry per CDR3 protein and no DNA. Its table records over 250,000 distinct CDR3 sequences. The CDR3 runs to 15 residues. Germline CDR1 and CDR2: DFQATT and SNEGSKA (reference sequence). Specimen: blood T cells: a sorted CD56 or NKG2C T cell subset, CD4+ or CD8+ T cells, or bulk PBMC T cells (not recorded which). The chain is built from TRBV20-1 and TRBJ2-1; TCRdb returns TRBD1, unconfirmable since there is no DNA. This sequence was found in a woman between 18 and 69 years old in good health. The CDR3 loop reads CSAREGASSYNEQFF.